This T cell receptor beta chain was sequenced in a study of blood T cell repertoires in COVID-19. Overall study: PBMCs, B-cell-depleted T cells, or T cells provided the cDNA or gDNA that made up the material.

The authors' processing: It was from reference gene primer amplification that nucleated cell counts were estimated. Profiled with immunoSEQ multiplex PCR; TCRdb holds only in-frame clones, not every one. V and J calls and clone size come straight from that table; D and trimming were deduced from the DNA. The sample yields some 290,000 clones, around 81% seen once. There are a few counts of this clone. Sequencing was performed on peripheral blood. This receptor was taken from an older woman with active or convalescent COVID-19.

CDR3 in DNA: TGCGCCAGCAGCCCCGGACAGGGAAACACCATATATTTT. This codes for CASSPGQGNTIYF. The rearrangement joins TRBV4-3 to TRBJ1-3, with D perhaps matching TRBD1 (6 bases). Trimming took 4 bases from V and 4 from J, leaving 8 bases between them. Germline-derived CDR1 and CDR2 are LGHNA and YSLEER. The length of the CDR3 is 13 residues.